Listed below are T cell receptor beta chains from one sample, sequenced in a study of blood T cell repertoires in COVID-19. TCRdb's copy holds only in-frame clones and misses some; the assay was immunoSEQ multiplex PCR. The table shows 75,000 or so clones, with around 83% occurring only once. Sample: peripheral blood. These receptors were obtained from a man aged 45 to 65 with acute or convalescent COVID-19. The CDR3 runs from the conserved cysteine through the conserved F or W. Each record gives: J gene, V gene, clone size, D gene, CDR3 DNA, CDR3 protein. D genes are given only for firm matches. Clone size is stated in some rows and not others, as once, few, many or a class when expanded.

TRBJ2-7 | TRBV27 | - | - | TGTGCCAGCAGTTTAAGGGGGGACAGAGCCTACGAGCAGTACTTC | CASSLRGDRAYEQYF
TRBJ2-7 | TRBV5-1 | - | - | TGCGCCAGCAGCCCGGACAGCTACGAGCAGTACTTC | CASSPDSYEQYF
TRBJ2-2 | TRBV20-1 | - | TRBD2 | TGCAGTGCTAGTACTAGCGGAACGAACACCGGGGAGCTGTTTTTT | CSASTSGTNTGELFF
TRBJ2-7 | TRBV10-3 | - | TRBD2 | TGTGCCATCAGTGACGGGGGTTTCTTAGCGGGGGTTTCCTACGAGCAGTACTTC | CAISDGGFLAGVSYEQYF
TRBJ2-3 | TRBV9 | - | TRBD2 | TGTGCCAGCAGCGTAGGGGCTAGCGGGGGGACAGATACGCAGTATTTT | CASSVGASGGTDTQYF
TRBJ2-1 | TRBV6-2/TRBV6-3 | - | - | TGTGCCAGCAGTTACTCGGCCCCCCAGGGTTTGTACAATGAGCAGTTCTTC | CASSYSAPQGLYNEQFF
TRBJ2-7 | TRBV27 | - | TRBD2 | TGTGCCAGCAGTTACGGGAGGGACTACGAGCAGTACTTC | CASSYGRDYEQYF
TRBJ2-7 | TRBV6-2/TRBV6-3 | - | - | TGTGCCAGCAGTTGGCAAGGCCGGGACGAGCAGTACTTC | CASSWQGRDEQYF
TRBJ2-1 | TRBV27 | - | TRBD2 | TGTGCCAGCACACTAGCGGGAGGAAGCAATGAGCAGTTCTTC | CASTLAGGSNEQFF
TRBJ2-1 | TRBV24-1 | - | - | TGTGCCACCAGTGAGTCCCCAGGATACAATGAGCAGTTCTTC | CATSESPGYNEQFF
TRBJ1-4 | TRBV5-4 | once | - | TGTGCCAGCAGCGACGACATTGAGGGTGAAAAACTGTTTTTT | CASSDDIEGEKLFF
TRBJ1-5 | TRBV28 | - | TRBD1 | TGTGCCAGCACCTTGGGGACAGGGAATCAGCCCCAGCATTTT | CASTLGTGNQPQHF
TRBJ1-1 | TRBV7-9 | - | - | TGTGCCAGCAGCCCTACGAATGGGAGGGGAGAAGCTTTCTTT | CASSPTNGRGEAFF
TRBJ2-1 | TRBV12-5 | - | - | TGTGCTAGTGGTTTGGCCGGGGATTACAATGAGCAGTTCTTC | CASGLAGDYNEQFF
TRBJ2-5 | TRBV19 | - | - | TGTGCCAGTAGTATTACAGGGTCTGCAGAGACCCAGTACTTC | CASSITGSAETQYF
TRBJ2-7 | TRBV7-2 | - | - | TGTGCCAGCAGCCCGGAATGGGGAGGCCCCTACGAGCAGTACTTC | CASSPEWGGPYEQYF
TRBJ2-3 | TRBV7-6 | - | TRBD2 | TGTGCCAGCAGCCCTCTTAGAGGTAGCGGGAGGTTGGATACGCAGTATTTT | CASSPLRGSGRLDTQYF
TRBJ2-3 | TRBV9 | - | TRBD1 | TGTGCCAGCAGCGTAGACAGGGGTGGCACAGATACGCAGTATTTT | CASSVDRGGTDTQYF
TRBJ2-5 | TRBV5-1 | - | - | TGCGCCAGCAGCTTGGCCGAGCTTTTGGGGCTGGGGGAGACCCAGTACTTC | CASSLAELLGLGETQYF
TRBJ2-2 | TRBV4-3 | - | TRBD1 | TGCGCCGGGACCGGGGACAGGATAATATTGAACACCGGGGAGCTGTTTTTT | CAGTGDRIILNTGELFF
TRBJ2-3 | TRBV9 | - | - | TGTGCCAGCAGCGTTACCGGGACATCTAGCACAGATACGCAGTATTTT | CASSVTGTSSTDTQYF
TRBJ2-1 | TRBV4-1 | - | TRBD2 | TGCGCCAGCAGCCCGTCGTTAGATCTAGCGGGAACCTCCCCCTACAATGAGCAGTTCTTC | CASSPSLDLAGTSPYNEQFF